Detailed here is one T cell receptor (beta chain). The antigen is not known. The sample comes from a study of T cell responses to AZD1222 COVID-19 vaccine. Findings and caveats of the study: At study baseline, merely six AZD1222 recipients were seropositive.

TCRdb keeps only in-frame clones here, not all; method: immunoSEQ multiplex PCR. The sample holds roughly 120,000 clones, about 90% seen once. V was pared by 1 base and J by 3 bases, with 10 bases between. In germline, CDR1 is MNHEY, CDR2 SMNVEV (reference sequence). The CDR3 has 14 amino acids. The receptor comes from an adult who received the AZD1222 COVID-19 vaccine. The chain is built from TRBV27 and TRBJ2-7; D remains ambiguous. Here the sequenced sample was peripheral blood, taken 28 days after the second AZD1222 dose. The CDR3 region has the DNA TGTGCCAGCAGTTTATGGAGCGACAACTACGAGCAGTACTTC. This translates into CASSLWSDNYEQYF.